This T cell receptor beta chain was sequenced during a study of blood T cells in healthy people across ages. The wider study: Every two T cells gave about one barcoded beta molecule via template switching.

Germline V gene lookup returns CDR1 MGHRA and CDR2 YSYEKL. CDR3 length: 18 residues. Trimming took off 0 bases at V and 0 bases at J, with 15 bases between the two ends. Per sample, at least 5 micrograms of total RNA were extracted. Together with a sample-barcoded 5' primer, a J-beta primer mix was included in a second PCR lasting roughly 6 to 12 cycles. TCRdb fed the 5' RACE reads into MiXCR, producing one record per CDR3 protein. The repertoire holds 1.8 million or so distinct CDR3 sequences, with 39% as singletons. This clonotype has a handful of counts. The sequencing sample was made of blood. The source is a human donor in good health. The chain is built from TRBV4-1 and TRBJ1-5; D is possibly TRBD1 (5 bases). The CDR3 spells CASSQDPMRGDSNQPQHF. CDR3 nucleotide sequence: TGCGCCAGCAGCCAAGATCCCATGAGAGGGGATAGCAATCAGCCCCAGCATTTT.